These 9 T cell receptor beta chains came from one sample sequenced in a study of blood T cell repertoires in COVID-19. Libraries were prepared by immunoSEQ multiplex PCR; TCRdb keeps only in-frame clonotypes and omits some of them. The sample includes about 68,000 clones, roughly 85% of them seen just once. Sequencing input: peripheral blood. All receptors come from a man in his forties or fifties with acute or convalescent COVID-19.

The rearrangement links TRBV29-1 to TRBJ1-1; no clear D. The V gene lost 7 bases and the J gene lost 0 bases, with 9 bases spanning the gap. This CDR3 comprises 12 residues. Germline V gene lookup returns CDR1 SQVTM and CDR2 ANQGSEA. This CDR3 is CSAHMLNTEAFF. CDR3 bases: TGCAGCGCCCACATGCTGAACACTGAAGCTTTCTTT.

This clone was seen only once. The chain carries TRBV9 and TRBJ2-3; the match to TRBD2 covers 9 bases. From germline, CDR1 is SGDLS and CDR2 YYNGEE. The V segment lost 1 base and the J segment 3 bases; nucleotides outside the gene matches: 3. The CDR3 sequence is 15 residues long. The CDR3: CASSVSLAGTDTQYF. CDR3 sequence (DNA): TGTGCCAGCAGCGTAAGCCTAGCGGGGACAGATACGCAGTATTTT. Combining the CDR3 with reference TRBV9 and TRBJ2-3 gives the whole variable domain DSGVTQTPKHLITATGQRVTLRCSPRSGDLSVYWYQQSLDQGLQFLIQYYNGEERAKGNILERFSAQQFPDLHSELNLSSLELGDSALYFCASSVSLAGTDTQYFGPGTRLTVL.

V usage is TRBV7-2 and J usage is TRBJ2-7; 9 bases align to TRBD2. V trimming: 1 base; J trimming: 2 bases; junction bases outside the gene matches: 6. The germline V gene encodes CDR1 SGHTA and CDR2 FQGNSA. The CDR3 is 16 amino acids. CDR3 sequence reads: CASSLGPSGEPYEQYF. The CDR3 nucleotides are TGTGCCAGCAGCTTAGGCCCTAGCGGGGAACCCTACGAGCAGTACTTC.

The chain has TRBV30 and TRBJ1-6; D is unclear. The CDR3 runs 13 residues. CDR1 GTSNPN and CDR2 SVGIG come from the germline V gene (reference sequence). V lost 4 bases and J lost 4, with 8 bases in between. The CDR3 bases are TGTGCCTGGAACCCGGTTTATAATTCACCCCTCCACTTT. It translates to CAWNPVYNSPLHF.

The table lists this clone with a few counts. The chain combines TRBV9 with TRBJ2-5, with D possibly TRBD2 on 5 matching bases. This CDR3 contains 14 residues. Trimming pared 0 bases from V and 4 bases from J, leaving 10 bases between. Looked up from germline, CDR1 is SGDLS and CDR2 is YYNGEE. The CDR3 DNA reads TGTGCCAGCAGCGTAGTGGGAGTCTCAGAGACCCAGTACTTC. It specifies CASSVVGVSETQYF.

The CDR3 region is CASSESWDSESDTQYF. Written as DNA, the CDR3 is TGCGCCAGCAGTGAGTCGTGGGACTCCGAGTCAGATACGCAGTATTTT. The gene calls are TRBV10-1 and TRBJ2-3; D perhaps matches TRBD2 (6 bases). The germline gives CDR1 WNHNN, CDR2 SYGVQD (reference sequence). Trimming removed 0 bases at V and 4 bases at J, with 14 bases between. CDR3 length: 16 residues.

This rearrangement joins TRBV24-1 to TRBJ2-1; D is ambiguous. This CDR3 has 17 residues. The germline CDR1 and CDR2 sequences are KGHDR and SFDVKD. V lost 1 base to trimming and J lost 3 bases, with 15 bases between them. This CDR3 is CATSDFSAGTLYNEQFF. The CDR3 DNA sequence: TGTGCCACCAGTGATTTTTCGGCAGGCACCCTCTACAATGAGCAGTTCTTC.

The chain employs TRBV10-1 and TRBJ1-1, with 9 bases lining up with TRBD1. This CDR3 is 14 amino acids long. Trimming removed 6 bases from V and 4 bases from J; junction bases left unmatched: 6. CDR1 and CDR2 (germline): WNHNN, SYGVQD (reference sequence). Written as DNA, the CDR3 is TGCGCCAGCAGACCGGACAGGGGAAGCACTGAAGCTTTCTTT. Protein sequence: CASRPDRGSTEAFF.

The chain combines TRBV30 with TRBJ2-1; TRBD2 matches 7 bases. The CDR3 has 14 amino acids. The V segment lost 4 bases and the J segment 0 bases; nucleotides outside the gene matches: 3. CDR1 and CDR2 (germline): GTSNPN, SVGIG (reference sequence). The CDR3 region is CAWTSGGSYNEQFF. The CDR3 bases are TGTGCCTGGACCTCGGGGGGCTCCTACAATGAGCAGTTCTTC.